This T cell receptor (beta chain) comes out of a study of cytomegalovirus exposure and HLA in healthy donors. Study-wide background: Unique TCRs from HLA-typed donors, 70 million to 85 million of them, were held in an early data release.

Germline-derived CDR1 and CDR2 are MDHEN and SYDVKM. Trimming pared 3 bases from V and 0 bases from J, leaving 16 bases between. The length of the CDR3 is 17 residues. For this clone: Its specificity is unknown.

It was with 60 Vbeta and 13 Jbeta primers that the PCR ran. Assay: immunoSEQ multiplex PCR; the TCRdb copy retains only in-frame clones and omits some. Counted here are 120,000 to 150,000 clones, 88% occurring once; the ten biggest clones make up around 0.51%. Study-level findings and limits: Highly shared sequence variants in one cluster were likely a sequencing artifact. The availability of immune exposure information extended only to CMV serostatus. A prior analysis recorded that most TCR beta V segments were productive about 87% or about 30% of the time.

Sequenced input: PBMCs. V is TRBV28 and J is TRBJ2-3; maybe TRBD2 (6 bases). The clonotype comes from a woman between 35 and 50 years old in good health and CMV-seronegative. CDR3 DNA: TGTGCCAGCAGTTTCCATCTAGCGCCCCAAAGCACAGATACGCAGTATTTT. Translated: CASSFHLAPQSTDTQYF.